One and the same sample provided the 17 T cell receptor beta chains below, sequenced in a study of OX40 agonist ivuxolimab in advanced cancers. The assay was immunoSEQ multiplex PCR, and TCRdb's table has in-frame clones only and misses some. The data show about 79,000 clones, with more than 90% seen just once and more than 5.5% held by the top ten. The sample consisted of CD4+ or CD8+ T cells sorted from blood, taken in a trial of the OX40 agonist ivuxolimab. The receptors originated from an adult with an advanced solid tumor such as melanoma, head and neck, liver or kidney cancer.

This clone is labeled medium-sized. CDR3 sequence (DNA): TGTGCCAGCAATGAGCAGTTCTTC. It is translated as CASNEQFF. The chain combines TRBV2 with TRBJ2-1; D unresolved. In germline, CDR1 is SNHLY, CDR2 FYNNEI. Trimming took off 7 bases at V and 8 bases at J, with 0 bases between the two ends. The CDR3 spans 8 residues. Combining the CDR3 with reference TRBV2 and TRBJ2-1 gives the whole variable domain EPEVTQTPSHQVTQMGQEVILRCVPISNHLYFYWYRQILGQKVEFLVSFYNNEISEKSEIFDDQFSVERPDGSNFTLKIRSTKLEDSAMYFCASNEQFFGPGTRLTVL.

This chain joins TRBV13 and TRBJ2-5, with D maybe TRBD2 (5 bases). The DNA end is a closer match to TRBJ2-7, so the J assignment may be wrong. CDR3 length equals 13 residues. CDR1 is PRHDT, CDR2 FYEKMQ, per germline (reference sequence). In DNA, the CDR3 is TGTGCCAGCAGTTCACTAGAGTCCTACGAGCAGTACTTC. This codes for CASSSLESYEQYF.

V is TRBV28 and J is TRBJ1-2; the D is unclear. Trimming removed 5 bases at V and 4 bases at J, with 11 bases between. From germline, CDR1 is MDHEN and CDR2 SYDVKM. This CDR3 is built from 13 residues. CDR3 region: CASSTVSPYGYTF. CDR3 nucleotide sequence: TGTGCCAGCAGTACAGTGAGCCCCTATGGCTACACCTTC.

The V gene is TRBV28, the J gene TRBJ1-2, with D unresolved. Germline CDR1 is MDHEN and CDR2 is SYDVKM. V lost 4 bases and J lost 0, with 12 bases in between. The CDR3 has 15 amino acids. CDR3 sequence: CASSSGPLANYGYTF. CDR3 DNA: TGTGCCAGCAGTTCCGGACCTCTAGCTAACTATGGCTACACCTTC.

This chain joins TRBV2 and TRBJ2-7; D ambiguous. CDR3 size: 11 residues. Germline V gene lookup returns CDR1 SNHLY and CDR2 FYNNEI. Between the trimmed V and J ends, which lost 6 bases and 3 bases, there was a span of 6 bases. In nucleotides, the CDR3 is TGTGCCAGCAGAGCTCTCTACGAGCAGTACTTC. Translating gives CASRALYEQYF. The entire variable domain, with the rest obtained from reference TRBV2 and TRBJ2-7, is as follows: EPEVTQTPSHQVTQMGQEVILRCVPISNHLYFYWYRQILGQKVEFLVSFYNNEISEKSEIFDDQFSVERPDGSNFTLKIRSTKLEDSAMYFCASRALYEQYFGPGTRLTVT.

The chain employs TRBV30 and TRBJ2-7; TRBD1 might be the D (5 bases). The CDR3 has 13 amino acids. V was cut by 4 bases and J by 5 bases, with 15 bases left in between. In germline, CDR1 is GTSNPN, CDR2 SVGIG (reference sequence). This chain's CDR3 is CAWMGLGVHEQYF. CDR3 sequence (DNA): TGTGCCTGGATGGGGCTCGGAGTACACGAGCAGTACTTC.

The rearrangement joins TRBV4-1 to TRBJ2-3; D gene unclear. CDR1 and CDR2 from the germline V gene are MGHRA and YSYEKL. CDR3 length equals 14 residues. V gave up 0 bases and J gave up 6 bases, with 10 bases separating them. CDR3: CASSQDHPADTQYF. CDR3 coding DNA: TGCGCCAGCAGCCAAGATCACCCCGCGGATACGCAGTATTTT.

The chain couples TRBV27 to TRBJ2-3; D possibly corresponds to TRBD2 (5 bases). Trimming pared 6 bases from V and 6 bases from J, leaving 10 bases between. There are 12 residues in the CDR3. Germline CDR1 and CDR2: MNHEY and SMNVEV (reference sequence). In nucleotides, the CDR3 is TGTGCCAGCAGACAACCTAGCGATACGCAGTATTTT. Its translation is CASRQPSDTQYF.

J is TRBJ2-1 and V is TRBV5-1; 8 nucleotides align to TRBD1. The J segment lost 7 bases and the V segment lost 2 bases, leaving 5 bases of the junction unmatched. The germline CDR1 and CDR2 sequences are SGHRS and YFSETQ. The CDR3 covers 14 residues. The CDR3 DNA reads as TGCGCCAGCAGCTTCCAGGGGGCGCAGAATGAGCAGTTCTTC. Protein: CASSFQGAQNEQFF.

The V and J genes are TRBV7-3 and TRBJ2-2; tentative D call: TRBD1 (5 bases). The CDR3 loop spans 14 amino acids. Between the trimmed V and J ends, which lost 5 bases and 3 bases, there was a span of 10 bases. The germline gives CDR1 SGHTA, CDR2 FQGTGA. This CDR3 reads CASSLQGDTGELFF. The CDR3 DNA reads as TGTGCCAGCAGCCTCCAGGGCGACACCGGGGAGCTGTTTTTT.

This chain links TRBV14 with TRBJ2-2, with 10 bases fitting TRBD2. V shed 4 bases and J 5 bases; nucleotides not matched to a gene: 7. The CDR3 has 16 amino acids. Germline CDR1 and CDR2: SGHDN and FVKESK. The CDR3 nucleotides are TGTGCCAGCAGCCCTTGGACTAGCGGAGATACCGGGGAGCTGTTTTTT. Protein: CASSPWTSGDTGELFF.

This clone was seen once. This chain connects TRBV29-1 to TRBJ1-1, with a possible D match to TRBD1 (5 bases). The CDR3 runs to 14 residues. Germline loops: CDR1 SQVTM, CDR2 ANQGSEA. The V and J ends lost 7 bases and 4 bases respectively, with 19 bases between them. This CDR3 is CSAYLQGGGTEAFF. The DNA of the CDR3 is TGCAGCGCTTACCTCCAGGGAGGAGGCACTGAAGCTTTCTTT.

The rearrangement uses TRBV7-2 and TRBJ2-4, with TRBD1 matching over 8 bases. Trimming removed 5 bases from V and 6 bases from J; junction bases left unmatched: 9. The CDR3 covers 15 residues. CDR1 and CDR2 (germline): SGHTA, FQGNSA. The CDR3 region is CASSNYRGAGNIQYF. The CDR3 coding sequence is TGTGCCAGCAGCAACTACAGGGGGGCGGGAAACATTCAGTACTTC.

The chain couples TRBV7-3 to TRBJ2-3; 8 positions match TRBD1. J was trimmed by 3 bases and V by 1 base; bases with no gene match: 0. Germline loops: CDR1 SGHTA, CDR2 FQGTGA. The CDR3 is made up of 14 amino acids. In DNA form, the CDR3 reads TGTGCCAGCAGCTTAAGGGACAGGACAGATACGCAGTATTTT. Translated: CASSLRDRTDTQYF.

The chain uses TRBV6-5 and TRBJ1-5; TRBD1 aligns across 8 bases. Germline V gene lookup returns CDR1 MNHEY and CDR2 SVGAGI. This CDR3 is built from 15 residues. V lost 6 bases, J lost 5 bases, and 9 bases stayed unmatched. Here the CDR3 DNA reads TGTGCCAGCAGCTCTGACAGGGGTGTCTATCAGCCCCAGCATTTT. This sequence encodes CASSSDRGVYQPQHF.

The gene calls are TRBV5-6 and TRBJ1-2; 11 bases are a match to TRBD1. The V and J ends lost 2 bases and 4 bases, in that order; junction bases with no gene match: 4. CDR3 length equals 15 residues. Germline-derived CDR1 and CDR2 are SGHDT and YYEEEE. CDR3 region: CASSLGTGGLYGYTF. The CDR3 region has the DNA TGTGCCAGCAGCTTAGGGACAGGGGGGCTCTATGGCTACACCTTC.

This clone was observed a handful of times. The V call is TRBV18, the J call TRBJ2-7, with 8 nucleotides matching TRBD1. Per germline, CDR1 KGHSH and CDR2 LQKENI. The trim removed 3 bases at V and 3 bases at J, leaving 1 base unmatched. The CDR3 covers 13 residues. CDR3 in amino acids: CASSPTGGYEQYF. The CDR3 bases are TGTGCCAGCTCACCTACAGGGGGCTACGAGCAGTACTTC.